This TCR beta chain is from a study of shared clonotypes between healthy human individuals. About the research overall: Each donor had three CD4 naive, three CD4 memory, two CD8 naive and one CD8 memory plate. Study findings and constraints: Owing to a small donor count, the genetic and exposure-history diversity represented was limited. Against clonotypes common to all four donors, non-shared ones had lower generation probabilities.

Trimming took off 5 bases at V and 4 bases at J, with 9 bases between the two ends. The germline V gene encodes CDR1 SGHTA and CDR2 FQGTGA. CDR3 length: 13 residues. This clone was seen just once. What it recognizes is unknown. As originally analysed: Filtering differed since immunoSEQ provided only junctions, with no quality scores. Data came from immunoSEQ multiplex PCR; TCRdb stores just in-frame clones and leaves some out. The DNA gave D and trimming, while V, J and clone size come from that table. The table includes millions of clones, approximately 92% detected once. Sample: naive CD4+ T cells sorted from blood. As for subset: CD45RA+ positively selected. The source is a man younger than 35 in good health. This sequence joins TRBV7-3 and TRBJ2-1; unclear D gene. CDR3 nucleotide sequence: TGTGCCAGCAGCACCTGGCCGTACAATGAGCAGTTCTTC. Protein: CASSTWPYNEQFF.